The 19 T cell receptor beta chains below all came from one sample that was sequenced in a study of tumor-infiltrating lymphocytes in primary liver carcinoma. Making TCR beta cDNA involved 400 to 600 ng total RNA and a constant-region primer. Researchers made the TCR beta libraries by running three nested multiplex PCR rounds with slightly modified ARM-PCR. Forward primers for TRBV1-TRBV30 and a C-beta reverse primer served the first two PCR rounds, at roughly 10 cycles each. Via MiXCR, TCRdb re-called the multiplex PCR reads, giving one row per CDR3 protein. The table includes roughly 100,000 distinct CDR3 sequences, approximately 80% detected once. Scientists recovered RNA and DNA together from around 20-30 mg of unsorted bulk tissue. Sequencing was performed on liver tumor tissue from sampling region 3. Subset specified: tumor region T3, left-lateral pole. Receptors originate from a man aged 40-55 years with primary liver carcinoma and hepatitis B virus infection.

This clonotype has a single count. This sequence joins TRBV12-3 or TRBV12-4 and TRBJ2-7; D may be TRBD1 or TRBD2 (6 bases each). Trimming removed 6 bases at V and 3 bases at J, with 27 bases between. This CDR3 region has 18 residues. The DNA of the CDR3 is TGTGCCAGCAGCTATGGTAGGGGGGACGGGGCCCCCATCTACGAGCAGTACTTC. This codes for CASSYGRGDGAPIYEQYF.

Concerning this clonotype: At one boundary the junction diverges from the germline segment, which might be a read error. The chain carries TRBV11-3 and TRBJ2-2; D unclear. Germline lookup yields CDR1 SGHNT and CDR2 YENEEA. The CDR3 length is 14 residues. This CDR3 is CASSNVQSTRELFF. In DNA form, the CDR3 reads TGTGCCAGCAGTAACGTACAGTCCACCAGGGAGCTGTTTTTT.

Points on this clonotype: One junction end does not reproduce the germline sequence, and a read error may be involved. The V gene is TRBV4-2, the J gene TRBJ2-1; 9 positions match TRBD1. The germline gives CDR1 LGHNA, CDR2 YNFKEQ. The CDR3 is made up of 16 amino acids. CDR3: CASSHARGQGNNEQFF. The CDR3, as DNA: TGTGCCAGCAGCCACGCCAGGGGACAGGGAAACAATGAGCAGTTTTTC.

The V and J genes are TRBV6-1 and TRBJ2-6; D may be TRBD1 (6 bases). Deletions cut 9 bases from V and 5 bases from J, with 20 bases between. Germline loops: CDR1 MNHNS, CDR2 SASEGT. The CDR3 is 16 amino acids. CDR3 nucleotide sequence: TGTGCCAGAAGCGAACAGGGCCCCGCTTGGGCCAACGTCCTGACTTTC. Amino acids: CARSEQGPAWANVLTF.

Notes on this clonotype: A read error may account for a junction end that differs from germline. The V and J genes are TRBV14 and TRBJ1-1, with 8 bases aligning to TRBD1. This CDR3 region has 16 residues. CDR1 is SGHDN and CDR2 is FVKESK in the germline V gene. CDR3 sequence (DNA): TGTGCCAGCGACCGGGGACAGGAGAGAATGAACACTGAAGCTTACTTT. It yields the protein CASDRGQERMNTEAYF.

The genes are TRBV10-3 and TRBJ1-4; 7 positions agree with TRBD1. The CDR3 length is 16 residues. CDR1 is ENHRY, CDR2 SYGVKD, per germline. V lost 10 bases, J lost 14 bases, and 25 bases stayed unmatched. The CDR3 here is CASQGGAGGGNESLFF. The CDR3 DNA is TGTGCCAGTCAAGGCGGCGCAGGGGGTGGGAATGAAAGTCTGTTTTTT.

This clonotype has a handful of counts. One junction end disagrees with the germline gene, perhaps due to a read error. This chain's CDR3 is CASSSDSQEAQYF. The CDR3, as DNA: TGTGCCAGCAGTTCAGACAGCCAAGAGGCCCAGTACTTC. This chain connects TRBV11-3 to TRBJ2-5; TRBD1 might be the D (5 bases). The CDR3 is 13 amino acids. Germline CDR1 SGHNT, CDR2 YENEEA. Drawing the rest from reference TRBV11-3 and TRBJ2-5, the complete variable domain is EAGVVQSPRYKIIEKKQPVAFWCNPISGHNTLYWYLQNLGQGPELLIRYENEEAVDDSQLPKDRFSAERLKGVDSTLKIQPAELGDSAVYLCASSSDSQEAQYFGPGTRLLVL.

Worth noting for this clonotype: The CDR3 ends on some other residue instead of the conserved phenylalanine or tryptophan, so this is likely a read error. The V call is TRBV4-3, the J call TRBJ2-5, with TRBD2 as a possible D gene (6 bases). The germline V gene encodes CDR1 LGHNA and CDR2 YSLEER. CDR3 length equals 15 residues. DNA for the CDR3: TGCGCCAGCAACCAAGAGGGACTGTCGTCTGAGACCCAGTACCTC. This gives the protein CASNQEGLSSETQYL.

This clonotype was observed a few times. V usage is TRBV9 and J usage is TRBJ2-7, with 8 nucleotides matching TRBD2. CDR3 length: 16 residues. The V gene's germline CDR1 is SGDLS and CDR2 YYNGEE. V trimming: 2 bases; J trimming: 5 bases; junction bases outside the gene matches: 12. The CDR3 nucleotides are TGTGCCAGCAGCGTGTCCCCAGCGGGAGCGACCCACGAGCAGTACTTC. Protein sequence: CASSVSPAGATHEQYF. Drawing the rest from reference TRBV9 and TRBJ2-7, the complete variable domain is DSGVTQTPKHLITATGQRVTLRCSPRSGDLSVYWYQQSLDQGLQFLIQYYNGEERAKGNILERFSAQQFPDLHSELNLSSLELGDSALYFCASSVSPAGATHEQYFGPGTRLTVT.

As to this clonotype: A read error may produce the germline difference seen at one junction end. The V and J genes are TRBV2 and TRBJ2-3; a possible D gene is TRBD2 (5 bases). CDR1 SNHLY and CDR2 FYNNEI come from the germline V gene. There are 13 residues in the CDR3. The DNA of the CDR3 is TGTGTCAGCAAAGCGGACAGCACAGATACGCAGTATTTT. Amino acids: CVSKADSTDTQYF.

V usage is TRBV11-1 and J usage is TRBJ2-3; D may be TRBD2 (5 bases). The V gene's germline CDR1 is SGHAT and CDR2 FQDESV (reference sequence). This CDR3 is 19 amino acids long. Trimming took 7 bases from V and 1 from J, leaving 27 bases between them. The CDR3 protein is CASNSGGSSVGARTDTQYF. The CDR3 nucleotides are TGTGCCAGCAACTCTGGAGGAAGTTCTGTTGGAGCCCGCACAGATACGCAGTATTTT.

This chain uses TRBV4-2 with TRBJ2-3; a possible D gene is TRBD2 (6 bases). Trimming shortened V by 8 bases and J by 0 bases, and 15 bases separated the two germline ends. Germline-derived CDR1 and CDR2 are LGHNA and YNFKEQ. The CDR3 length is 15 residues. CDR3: CASASGFLSTDTQYF. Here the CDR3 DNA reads TGTGCCAGCGCGAGCGGGTTCCTCAGCACAGATACGCAGTATTTT.

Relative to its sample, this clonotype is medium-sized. CDR3 in amino acids: CSVIENTEAFF. In nucleotides, the CDR3 is TGCAGCGTTATCGAGAACACTGAAGCTTTCTTT. V gene TRBV29-1 combines with J gene TRBJ1-1; D is ambiguous. Per the germline V gene, CDR1 is SQVTM and CDR2 is ANQGSEA. The germline V and J ends were trimmed by 5 bases and 1 base, with 5 bases remaining between them. The CDR3 runs 11 residues.

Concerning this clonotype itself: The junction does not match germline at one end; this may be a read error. In DNA form, the CDR3 reads TGCACCAGCAGCCAAGGAGGGGGACTAGCGCGAGGACCAGATACGCAGTATTTT. As protein: CTSSQGGGLARGPDTQYF. The chain recombines TRBV4-1 with TRBJ2-3, with 10 bases that match TRBD2. Germline V CDR1 and CDR2: MGHRA, YSYEKL. There are 18 residues in the CDR3.

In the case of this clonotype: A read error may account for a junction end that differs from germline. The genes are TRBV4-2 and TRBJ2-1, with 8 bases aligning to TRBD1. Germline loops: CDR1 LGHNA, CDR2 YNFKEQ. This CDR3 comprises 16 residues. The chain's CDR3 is CASNHAGRQGNNEQFF. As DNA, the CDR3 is TGTGCCAGCAACCACGCCGGGAGACAGGGGAACAATGAACAGTTCTTC.

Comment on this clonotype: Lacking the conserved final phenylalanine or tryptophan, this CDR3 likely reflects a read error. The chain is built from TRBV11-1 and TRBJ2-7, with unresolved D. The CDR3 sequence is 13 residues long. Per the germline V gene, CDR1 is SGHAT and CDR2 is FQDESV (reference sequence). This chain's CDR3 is CASRGKRSYEQYI. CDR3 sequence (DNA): TGTGCCAGCAGGGGAAAGCGATCCTATGAGCAGTACATC.

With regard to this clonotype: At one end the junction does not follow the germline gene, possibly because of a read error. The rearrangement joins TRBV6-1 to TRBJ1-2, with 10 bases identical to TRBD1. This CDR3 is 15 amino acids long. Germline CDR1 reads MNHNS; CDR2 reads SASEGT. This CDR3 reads CASIVSGTGADGYTF. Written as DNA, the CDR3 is TGTGCCAGCATAGTTTCCGGGACAGGGGCTGACGGCTACACCTTT.

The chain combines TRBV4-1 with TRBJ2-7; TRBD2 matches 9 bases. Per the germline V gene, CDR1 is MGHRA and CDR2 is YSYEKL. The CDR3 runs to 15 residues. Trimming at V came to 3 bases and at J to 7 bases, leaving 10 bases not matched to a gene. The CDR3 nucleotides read TGCGCCAGCAGCCAGGCCGGGACTAGCTTGGGTGAGCAGTACTTC. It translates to CASSQAGTSLGEQYF.

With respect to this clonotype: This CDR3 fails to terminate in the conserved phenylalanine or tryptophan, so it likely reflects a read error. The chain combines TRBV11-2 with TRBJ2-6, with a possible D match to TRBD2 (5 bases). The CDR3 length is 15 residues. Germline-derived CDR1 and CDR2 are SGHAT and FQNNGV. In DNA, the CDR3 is TGTACCACCCAGCGGCCGCACTCTGGGGCCAACGTCCTGACTATC. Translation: CTTQRPHSGANVLTI.